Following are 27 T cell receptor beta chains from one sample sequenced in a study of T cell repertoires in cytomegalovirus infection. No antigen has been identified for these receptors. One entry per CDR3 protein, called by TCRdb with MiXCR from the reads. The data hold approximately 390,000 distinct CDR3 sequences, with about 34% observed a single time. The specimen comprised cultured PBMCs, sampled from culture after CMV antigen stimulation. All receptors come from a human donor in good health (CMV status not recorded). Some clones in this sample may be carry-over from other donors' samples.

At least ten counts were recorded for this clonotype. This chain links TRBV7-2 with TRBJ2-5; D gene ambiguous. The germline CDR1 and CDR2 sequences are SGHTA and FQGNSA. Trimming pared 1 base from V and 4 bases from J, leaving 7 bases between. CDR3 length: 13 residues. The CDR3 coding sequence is TGTGCCAGCAGCTTAGGACCGTCAGAGACCCAGTACTTC. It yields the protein CASSLGPSETQYF. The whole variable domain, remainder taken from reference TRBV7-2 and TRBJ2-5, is GAGVSQSPSNKVTEKGKDVELRCDPISGHTALYWYRQSLGQGLEFLIYFQGNSAPDKSGLPSDRFSAERTGGSVSTLTIQRTQQEDSAVYLCASSLGPSETQYFGPGTRLLVL.

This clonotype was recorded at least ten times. The CDR3 protein is CASSLGAGGPNEQFF. For the CDR3, the DNA is TGTGCCAGCAGCTTGGGAGCGGGAGGGCCGAATGAGCAGTTCTTC. The chain carries TRBV5-4 and TRBJ2-1; 10 bases map to TRBD2. The germline V gene encodes CDR1 SGHNT and CDR2 YYREEE (reference sequence). V shed 0 bases and J 7 bases; nucleotides not matched to a gene: 4. The CDR3 is 15 residues long.

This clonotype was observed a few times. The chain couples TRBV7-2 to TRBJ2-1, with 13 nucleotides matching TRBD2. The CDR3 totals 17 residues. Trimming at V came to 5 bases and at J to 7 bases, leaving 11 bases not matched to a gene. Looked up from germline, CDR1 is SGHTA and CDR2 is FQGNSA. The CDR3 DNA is TGTGCCAGCAGCCCCGGCCGGACTAGCGGGAGAGGAAATGAGCAGTTCTTC. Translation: CASSPGRTSGRGNEQFF.

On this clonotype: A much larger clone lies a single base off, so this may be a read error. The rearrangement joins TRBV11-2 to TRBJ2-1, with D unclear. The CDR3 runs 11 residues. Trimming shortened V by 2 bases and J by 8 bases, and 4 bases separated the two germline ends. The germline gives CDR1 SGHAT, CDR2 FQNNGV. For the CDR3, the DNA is TGTGCCAGCAGCTTAATCTATGAGCAGTTCTTC. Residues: CASSLIYEQFF.

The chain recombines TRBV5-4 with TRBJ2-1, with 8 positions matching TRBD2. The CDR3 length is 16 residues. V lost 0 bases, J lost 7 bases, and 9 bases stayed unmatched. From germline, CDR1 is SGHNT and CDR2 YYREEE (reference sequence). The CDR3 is CASSLDPAGVQNEQFF. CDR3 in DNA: TGTGCCAGCAGCTTGGATCCAGCGGGAGTCCAGAATGAGCAGTTCTTC.

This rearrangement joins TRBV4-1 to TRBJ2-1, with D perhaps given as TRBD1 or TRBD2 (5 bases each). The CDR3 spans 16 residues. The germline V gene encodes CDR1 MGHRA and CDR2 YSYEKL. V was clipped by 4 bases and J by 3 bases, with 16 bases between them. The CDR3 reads CASSRADLGGYNEQFF. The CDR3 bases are TGCGCCAGCAGCCGAGCGGATCTTGGGGGCTACAATGAGCAGTTCTTC.

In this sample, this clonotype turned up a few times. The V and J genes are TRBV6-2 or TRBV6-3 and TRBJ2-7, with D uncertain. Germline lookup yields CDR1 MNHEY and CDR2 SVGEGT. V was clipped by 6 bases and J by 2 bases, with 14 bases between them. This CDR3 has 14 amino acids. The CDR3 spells CASSALGSAYEQYF. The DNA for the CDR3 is TGTGCCAGCAGCGCCCTGGGCAGCGCCTACGAGCAGTACTTC.

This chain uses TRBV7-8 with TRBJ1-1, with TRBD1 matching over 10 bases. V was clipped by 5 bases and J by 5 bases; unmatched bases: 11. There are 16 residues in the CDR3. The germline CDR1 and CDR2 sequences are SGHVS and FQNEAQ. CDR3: CASSDFRDRGLTEAFF. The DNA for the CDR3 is TGTGCCAGCAGCGACTTCCGGGACAGGGGATTGACTGAAGCTTTCTTT.

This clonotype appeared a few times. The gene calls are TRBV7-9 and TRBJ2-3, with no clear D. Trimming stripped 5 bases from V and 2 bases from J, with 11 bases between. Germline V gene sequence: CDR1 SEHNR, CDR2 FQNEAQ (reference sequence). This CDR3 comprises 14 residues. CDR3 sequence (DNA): TGTGCCAGCAGCGCCGAAGGGTTCACAGATACGCAGTATTTT. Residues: CASSAEGFTDTQYF.

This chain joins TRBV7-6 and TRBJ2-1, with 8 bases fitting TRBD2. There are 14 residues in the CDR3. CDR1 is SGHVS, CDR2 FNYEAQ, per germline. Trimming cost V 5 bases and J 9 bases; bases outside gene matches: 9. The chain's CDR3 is CASSPSNAGGEQFF. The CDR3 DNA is TGTGCCAGCAGCCCTTCTAACGCGGGGGGTGAGCAGTTCTTC.

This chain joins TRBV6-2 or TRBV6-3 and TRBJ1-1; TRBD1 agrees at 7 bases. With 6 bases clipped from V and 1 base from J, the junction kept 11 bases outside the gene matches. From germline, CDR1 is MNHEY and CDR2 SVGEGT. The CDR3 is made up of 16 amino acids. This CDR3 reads CASRFRQGGRNTEAFF. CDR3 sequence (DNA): TGTGCCAGCAGATTCAGACAGGGTGGACGGAACACTGAAGCTTTCTTT.

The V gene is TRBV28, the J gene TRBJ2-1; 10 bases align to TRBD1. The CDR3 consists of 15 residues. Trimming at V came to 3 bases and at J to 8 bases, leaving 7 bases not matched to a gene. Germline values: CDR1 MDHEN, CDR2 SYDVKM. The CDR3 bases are TGTGCCAGCAGTTTGTGGACAGGGGGAGGGCATGAGCAGTTCTTC. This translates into CASSLWTGGGHEQFF.

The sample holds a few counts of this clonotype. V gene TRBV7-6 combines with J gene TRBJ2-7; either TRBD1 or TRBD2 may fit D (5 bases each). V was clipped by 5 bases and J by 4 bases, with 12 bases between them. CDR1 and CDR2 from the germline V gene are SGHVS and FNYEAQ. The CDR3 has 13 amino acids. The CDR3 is CASSRGESYEQYV. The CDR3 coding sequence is TGTGCCAGCAGCCGAGGGGAATCATACGAGCAGTACGTC.

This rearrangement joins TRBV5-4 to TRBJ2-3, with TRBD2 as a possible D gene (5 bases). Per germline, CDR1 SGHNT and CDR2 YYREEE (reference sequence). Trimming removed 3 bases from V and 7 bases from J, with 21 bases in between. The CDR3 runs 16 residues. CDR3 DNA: TGTGCCAGCAGCTCGGGCGGTGGACTCCTGAGCAATACGCAGTATTTT. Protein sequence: CASSSGGGLLSNTQYF.

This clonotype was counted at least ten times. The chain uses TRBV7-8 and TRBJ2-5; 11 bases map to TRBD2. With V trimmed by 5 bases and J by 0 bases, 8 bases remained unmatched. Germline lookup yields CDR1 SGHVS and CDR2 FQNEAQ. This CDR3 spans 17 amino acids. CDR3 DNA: TGTGCCAGCAGCCCGAGATTAGCGGGAGGGTACCAAGAGACCCAGTACTTC. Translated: CASSPRLAGGYQETQYF.

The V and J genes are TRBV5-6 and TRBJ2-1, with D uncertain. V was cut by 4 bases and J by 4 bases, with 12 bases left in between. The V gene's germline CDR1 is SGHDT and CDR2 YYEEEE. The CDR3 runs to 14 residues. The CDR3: CASSPNYNYNEQFF. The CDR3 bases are TGTGCCAGCAGCCCCAACTATAATTACAATGAGCAGTTCTTC.

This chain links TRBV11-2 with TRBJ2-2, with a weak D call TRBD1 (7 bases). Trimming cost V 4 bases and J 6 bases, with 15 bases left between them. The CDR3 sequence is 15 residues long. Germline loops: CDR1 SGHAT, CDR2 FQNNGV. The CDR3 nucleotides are TGTGCCAGCAGCTCTAGGACAGGCGGGGCCGGGGAGCTGTTTTTT. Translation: CASSSRTGGAGELFF.

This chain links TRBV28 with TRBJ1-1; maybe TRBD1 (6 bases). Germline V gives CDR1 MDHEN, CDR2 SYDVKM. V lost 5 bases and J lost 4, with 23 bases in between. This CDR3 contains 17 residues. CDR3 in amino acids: CASSIHVPGVGGTEAFF. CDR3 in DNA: TGTGCCAGCAGTATCCACGTTCCAGGGGTTGGCGGCACTGAAGCTTTCTTT.

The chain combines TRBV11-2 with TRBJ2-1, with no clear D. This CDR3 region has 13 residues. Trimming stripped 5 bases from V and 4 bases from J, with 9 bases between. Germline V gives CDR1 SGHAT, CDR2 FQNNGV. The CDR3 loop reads CASSQELYNEQFF. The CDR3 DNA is TGTGCCAGCAGCCAAGAGCTATACAATGAGCAGTTCTTC.

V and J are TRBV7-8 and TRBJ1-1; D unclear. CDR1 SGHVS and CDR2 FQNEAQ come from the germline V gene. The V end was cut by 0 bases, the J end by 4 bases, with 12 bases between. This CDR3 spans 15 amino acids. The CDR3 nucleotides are TGTGCCAGCAGCTTAGCGCGTCGGGTTTCCACTGAAGCTTTCTTT. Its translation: CASSLARRVSTEAFF.

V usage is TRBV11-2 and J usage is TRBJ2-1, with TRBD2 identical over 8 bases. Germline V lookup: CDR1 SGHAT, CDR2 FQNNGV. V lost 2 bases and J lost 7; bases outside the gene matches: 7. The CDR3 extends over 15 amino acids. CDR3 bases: TGTGCCAGCAGCTTACAGGTAGCGGGGCAAAATGAGCAGTTCTTC. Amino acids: CASSLQVAGQNEQFF. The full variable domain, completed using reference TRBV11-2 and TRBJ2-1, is EAGVAQSPRYKIIEKRQSVAFWCNPISGHATLYWYQQILGQGPKLLIQFQNNGVVDDSQLPKDRFSAERLKGVDSTLKIQPAKLEDSAVYLCASSLQVAGQNEQFFGPGTRLTVL.

CDR3 DNA sequence: TGTGCCAGCAGCTTAGAAAGGGAGCCCAATCAGCCCCAGCATTTT. It yields the protein CASSLEREPNQPQHF. The J gene is TRBJ1-5, the V gene TRBV7-9; D not certain. The V end lost 1 base, the J end lost 3 bases, and 10 bases lay between the germline ends. The CDR3 extends over 15 amino acids. Germline values: CDR1 SEHNR, CDR2 FQNEAQ (reference sequence).

In nucleotides, the CDR3 is TGTGCCACTCTCGCCGGGGGCCTCCTTTATGGCTACACCTTC. Translated: CATLAGGLLYGYTF. The V gene is TRBV2, the J gene TRBJ1-2, with D perhaps TRBD1 (6 bases). The germline CDR1 and CDR2 sequences are SNHLY and FYNNEI. The CDR3 runs 14 residues. Trimming cost V 10 bases and J 5 bases, with 20 bases left between them. Complete variable domain (other parts from reference TRBV2 and TRBJ1-2): EPEVTQTPSHQVTQMGQEVILRCVPISNHLYFYWYRQILGQKVEFLVSFYNNEISEKSEIFDDQFSVERPDGSNFTLKIRSTKLEDSAMYFCATLAGGLLYGYTFGSGTRLTVV.

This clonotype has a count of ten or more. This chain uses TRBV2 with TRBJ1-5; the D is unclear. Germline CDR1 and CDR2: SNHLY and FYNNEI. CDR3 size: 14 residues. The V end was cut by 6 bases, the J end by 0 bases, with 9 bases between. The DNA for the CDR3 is TGTGCCAGCAGAGCCGACATTAGCAATCAGCCCCAGCATTTT. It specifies CASRADISNQPQHF.

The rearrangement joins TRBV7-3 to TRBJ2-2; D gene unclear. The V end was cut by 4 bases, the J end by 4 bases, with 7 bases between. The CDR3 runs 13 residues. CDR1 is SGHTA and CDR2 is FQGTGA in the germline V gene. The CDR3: CASSSIPTGELFF. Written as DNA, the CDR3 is TGTGCCAGCAGCTCCATTCCCACCGGGGAGCTGTTTTTT.

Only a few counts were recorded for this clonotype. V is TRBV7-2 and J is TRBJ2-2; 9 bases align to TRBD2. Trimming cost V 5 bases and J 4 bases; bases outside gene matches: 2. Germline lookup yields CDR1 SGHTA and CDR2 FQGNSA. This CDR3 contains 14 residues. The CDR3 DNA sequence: TGTGCCAGCAGCGAAGCGGGAGGCACCGGGGAGCTGTTTTTT. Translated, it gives CASSEAGGTGELFF.

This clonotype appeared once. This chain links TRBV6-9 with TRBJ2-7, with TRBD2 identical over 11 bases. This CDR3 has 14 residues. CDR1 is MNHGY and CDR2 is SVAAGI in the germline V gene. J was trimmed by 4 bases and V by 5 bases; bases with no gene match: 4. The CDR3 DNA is TGTGCCAGCAGTAACCTAGCGGGGGGTTACGAGCAGTACTTC. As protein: CASSNLAGGYEQYF.